Described below is a single TCR beta chain sequence and its context. Its antigen is undetermined. All of the isolated RNA was reverse transcribed, so expressed TCRB transcripts were sequenced. An average of about 3.57 million reads was obtained for naive, central memory and regulatory T cell samples. Only in-frame clones appear in the TCRdb table, and some are missing; sequencing was by immunoSEQ multiplex PCR. The sample has 630,000 or so clones; more than 13% are singletons. This sample was taken from a study of beta chain features in type 1 diabetes. Notes on the study in general: Patients with type 1 diabetes carried fewer insertions and had more deletions at their VDJ junctions. Researchers report that Type 1 diabetes patients had moderately but significantly shorter TCRB CDR3s across all four CD4+ subsets. Sequencing from cDNA could over-represent high-TCR-expressing cells.

Populations isolated by sorting all had purity greater than 95%. Germline V gene data show CDR1 as MRHNA and CDR2 as SNTAGT. Trimming stripped 5 bases from V and 5 bases from J, with 7 bases between. The CDR3 extends over 12 amino acids. The chain joins TRBV6-4 to TRBJ2-1; no reliable D call. The sequence was collected from a man between 18 and 29 years old with type 1 diabetes. Sequencing was done on a sample of naive CD4+ T cells from blood. The CDR3 DNA is TGTGCCAGCAGTCTCGAGAACAATGAGCAGTTCTTC. Amino acids: CASSLENNEQFF.